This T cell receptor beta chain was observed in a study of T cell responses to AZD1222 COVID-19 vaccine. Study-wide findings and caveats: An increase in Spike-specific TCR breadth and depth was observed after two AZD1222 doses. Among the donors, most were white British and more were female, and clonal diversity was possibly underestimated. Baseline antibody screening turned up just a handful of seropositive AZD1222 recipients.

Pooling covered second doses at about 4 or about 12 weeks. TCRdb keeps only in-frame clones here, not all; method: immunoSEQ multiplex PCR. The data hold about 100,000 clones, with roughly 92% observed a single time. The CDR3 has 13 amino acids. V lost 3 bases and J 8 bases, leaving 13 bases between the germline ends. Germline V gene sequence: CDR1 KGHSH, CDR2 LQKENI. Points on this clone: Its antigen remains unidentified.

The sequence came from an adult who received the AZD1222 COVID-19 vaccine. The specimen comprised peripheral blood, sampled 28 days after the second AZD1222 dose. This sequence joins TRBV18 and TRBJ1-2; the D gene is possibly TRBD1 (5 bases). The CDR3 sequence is CASSPGGEDGYTF. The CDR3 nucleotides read TGTGCCAGCTCACCGGGGGGAGAGGACGGCTACACCTTC.